Following are 28 T cell receptor beta chains from one sample sequenced in a study of cytomegalovirus exposure and HLA in healthy donors. The PCR employed 60 Vbeta primers together with 13 Jbeta primers. Clones were sequenced by immunoSEQ multiplex PCR, and TCRdb holds only the in-frame ones, with some missing. The sample records approximately 110,000 clones, 73% being singletons. The source material was PBMCs. The receptor source for this set is a woman aged 35 to 49 in good health and CMV-seronegative.

This chain uses TRBV5-1 with TRBJ2-5; D is possibly TRBD1 (6 bases). Germline V gene lookup returns CDR1 SGHRS and CDR2 YFSETQ. The ends were cut back, 4 bases at V and 1 base at J, with 11 bases in the middle. This CDR3 region has 14 residues. CDR3 DNA sequence: TGCGCCAGCAGCCCCCGACAGGCCCAAGAGACCCAGTACTTC. This translates into CASSPRQAQETQYF.

This chain uses TRBV7-3 with TRBJ2-1, with unresolved D. CDR1 SGHTA and CDR2 FQGTGA come from the germline V gene. The CDR3 consists of 13 residues. The ends were cut back, 4 bases at V and 9 bases at J, with 13 bases in the middle. The CDR3 reads CASSSQAQVEQFF. For the CDR3, the DNA is TGTGCCAGCAGCTCCCAGGCGCAGGTTGAGCAGTTCTTC.

This chain joins TRBV18 and TRBJ1-1; TRBD1 might be the D (5 bases). This CDR3 region has 12 residues. The germline gives CDR1 KGHSH, CDR2 LQKENI. With 6 bases removed from V and 8 bases from J, the gap between germline ends came to 13 bases. CDR3 sequence (DNA): TGTGCCAGCTCCCAGGGCCGGGGGGAAGCTTTCTTT. Translation gives CASSQGRGEAFF. The full variable domain, its missing parts supplied by reference TRBV18 and TRBJ1-1, is NAGVMQNPRHLVRRRGQEARLRCSPMKGHSHVYWYRQLPEEGLKFMVYLQKENIIDESGMPKERFSAEFPKEGPSILRIQQVVRGDSAAYFCASSQGRGEAFFGQGTRLTVV.

This clone has more than one count but fewer than ten. This chain joins TRBV7-2 and TRBJ1-1; the D is unclear. The V gene lost 2 bases and the J gene lost 5 bases, with 9 bases spanning the gap. Germline V gene sequence: CDR1 SGHTA, CDR2 FQGNSA. The CDR3 sequence is 13 residues long. DNA of the CDR3: TGTGCCAGCAGCTTATCCCCCCAGACTGAAGCTTTCTTT. Translating gives CASSLSPQTEAFF.

The V gene is TRBV7-3, the J gene TRBJ2-3; 9 bases agree with TRBD2. The CDR3 runs 17 residues. CDR1 is SGHTA and CDR2 is FQGTGA in the germline V gene. V lost 0 bases to trimming and J lost 10 bases; unmatched junction nucleotides: 14. CDR3 amino acids: CASSLTLPRGGAPAQYF. The CDR3 region has the DNA TGTGCCAGCAGCTTAACGCTCCCTCGCGGGGGGGCCCCAGCGCAGTATTTT.

The V call is TRBV7-2, the J call TRBJ2-1, with 10 bases that match TRBD1. Per germline, CDR1 SGHTA and CDR2 FQGNSA. The trim removed 2 bases at V and 9 bases at J, leaving 10 bases unmatched. The CDR3 extends over 16 amino acids. Written as DNA, the CDR3 is TGTGCCAGCAGCTTAACCCTGAGGACAGGGGGAGGTGAGCAGTTCTTC. Its protein is CASSLTLRTGGGEQFF.

This chain links TRBV10-1 with TRBJ1-5; 8 bases are shared with TRBD1. The CDR3 runs to 14 residues. Germline V gene sequence: CDR1 WNHNN, CDR2 SYGVQD (reference sequence). After removal of 5 bases from V and 4 bases from J, the junction contained 4 bases not matched to a gene. The CDR3 region has the DNA TGCGCCAGCAGTCGGACAGGGAGGAATCAGCCCCAGCATTTT. As protein: CASSRTGRNQPQHF.

The chain carries TRBV11-2 and TRBJ1-1; D gene uncertain. The germline V gene has CDR1 SGHAT and CDR2 FQNNGV. The length of the CDR3 is 14 residues. V lost 0 bases, J lost 4 bases, and 9 bases lay in between. As DNA, the CDR3 is TGTGCCAGCAGCTTAGAGTCCCTCAGCACTGAAGCTTTCTTT. Protein sequence: CASSLESLSTEAFF.

The CDR3 nucleotides are TGTGCCAGCAGCTTTAGCGGGAACAATGAGCAGTTCTTC. It specifies CASSFSGNNEQFF. The chain is built from TRBV7-9 and TRBJ2-1, with TRBD2 identical over 8 bases. The germline V gene has CDR1 SEHNR and CDR2 FQNEAQ (reference sequence). The CDR3 covers 13 residues. Germline trimming cut 3 bases from V and 5 bases from J; bases unmatched to any gene: 0.

CDR3 bases: TGTGCCCAGGACAGCGGGGCGGAGACCCAGTACTTC. The encoded protein is CAQDSGAETQYF. V gene TRBV30 combines with J gene TRBJ2-5; D is possibly TRBD2 (7 bases). This CDR3 is built from 12 residues. Germline V lookup: CDR1 GTSNPN, CDR2 SVGIG (reference sequence). Trimming stripped 8 bases from V and 5 bases from J, with 15 bases between.

This clone has a handful of counts. The V gene is TRBV7-8, the J gene TRBJ2-1; 9 nucleotides line up with TRBD2. The CDR3 spans 16 residues. Germline V gene data show CDR1 as SGHVS and CDR2 as FQNEAQ. V trimming: 2 bases; J trimming: 8 bases; junction bases outside the gene matches: 10. The CDR3 loop reads CASSLLGTSQSDEQFF. CDR3 nucleotides: TGTGCCAGCAGCTTACTGGGGACTAGCCAATCCGATGAGCAGTTCTTC.

The genes are TRBV4-3 and TRBJ2-7; 7 bases are shared with TRBD2. The CDR3 length is 15 residues. Germline V gene data show CDR1 as LGHNA and CDR2 as YSLEER. After removal of 1 base from V and 5 bases from J, the junction contained 8 bases not matched to a gene. DNA of the CDR3: TGCGCCAGCAGCCAAGTCTACGGCGGGAGCAACGAGCAGTACTTC. Translation: CASSQVYGGSNEQYF.

This clone was observed a handful of times. CDR3 region: CASSIASNTEAFF. CDR3 bases: TGTGCCAGTAGTATAGCCTCGAACACTGAAGCTTTCTTT. V and J are TRBV19 and TRBJ1-1; D is undetermined. Trimming removed 1 base from V and 1 base from J, with 4 bases in between. Germline assignment: CDR1 LNHDA and CDR2 SQIVND (reference sequence). The CDR3 is made up of 13 amino acids.

In this sample, this clone turned up a few times. The chain is built from TRBV7-3 and TRBJ2-3, with 10 bases matching TRBD2. Germline trimming cut 5 bases from V and 6 bases from J; bases unmatched to any gene: 11. This CDR3 has 16 residues. Germline CDR1 SGHTA, CDR2 FQGTGA. The CDR3 nucleotides are TGTGCCAGCAGCCCAAGCGGGGGGGCGCCCCACGATACGCAGTATTTT. Encoded protein: CASSPSGGAPHDTQYF.

The gene calls are TRBV19 and TRBJ2-2; 8 bases fit TRBD2. The CDR3 is 14 residues long. V lost 6 bases, J lost 4 bases, and 4 bases stayed unmatched. Germline CDR1 and CDR2: LNHDA and SQIVND (reference sequence). The CDR3 bases are TGTGCCAGTAGCGTACTAGCGGCCACCGGGGAGCTGTTTTTT. Its translation: CASSVLAATGELFF.

This clone has just a few counts. The chain employs TRBV10-3 and TRBJ2-7, with TRBD2 identical over 13 bases. The V and J ends lost 4 bases and 2 bases, in that order; junction bases with no gene match: 5. CDR3 length equals 16 residues. CDR1 and CDR2 from the germline V gene are ENHRY and SYGVKD. As DNA, the CDR3 is TGTGCCATCAGTGGGGGACTAGCGGGGACCCCCTACGAGCAGTACTTC. It codes for CAISGGLAGTPYEQYF.

Turning to this clone: Other DNA sequences from this sample encode an identical CDR3 as well. This chain uses TRBV2 with TRBJ2-2, with D maybe TRBD2 (5 bases). Looked up from germline, CDR1 is SNHLY and CDR2 is FYNNEI. Trimming cost V 5 bases and J 2 bases, with 6 bases left between them. The CDR3 extends over 13 amino acids. CDR3 loop: CASSWTNTGELFF. CDR3 DNA sequence: TGTGCCAGCAGTTGGACTAACACCGGGGAGCTGTTTTTT.

The rearrangement uses TRBV13 and TRBJ1-1; D unresolved. This CDR3 is built from 13 residues. Germline values: CDR1 PRHDT, CDR2 FYEKMQ (reference sequence). With 5 bases removed from V and 3 bases from J, the gap between germline ends came to 10 bases. CDR3 bases: TGTGCCAGCAGCCAAAACCGGGACACTGAAGCTTTCTTT. Residues: CASSQNRDTEAFF.

This sequence joins TRBV4-3 and TRBJ2-7; 10 bases agree with TRBD1. CDR1 is LGHNA, CDR2 YSLEER, per germline. V lost 4 bases to trimming and J lost 6 bases; unmatched junction nucleotides: 6. The CDR3 runs 14 residues. CDR3 nucleotides: TGCGCCAGCAGCCCAGACAGGGGGCTGGGCGAGCAGTACTTC. Its translation is CASSPDRGLGEQYF.

This clone has a single count. The chain combines TRBV6-1 with TRBJ2-3, with 11 bases that match TRBD1. CDR3 length: 15 amino acids. Looked up from germline, CDR1 is MNHNS and CDR2 is SASEGT. The V and J ends lost 7 bases and 6 bases, in that order; junction bases with no gene match: 9. The CDR3 reads CASNQADRGLDTQYF. In nucleotides, the CDR3 is TGTGCCAGCAATCAGGCGGACAGGGGGCTGGATACGCAGTATTTT.

The chain links TRBV9 to TRBJ2-2; 7 bases fit TRBD2. The germline gives CDR1 SGDLS, CDR2 YYNGEE. J gave up 2 bases and V 5 bases, and 9 bases lay outside the gene matches. This CDR3 is 16 amino acids long. This CDR3 is CASRPGRGSNTGELFF. In nucleotides, the CDR3 is TGTGCCAGCAGGCCCGGGCGGGGGTCAAACACCGGGGAGCTGTTTTTT. The whole variable domain, filled in from reference TRBV9 and TRBJ2-2, reads DSGVTQTPKHLITATGQRVTLRCSPRSGDLSVYWYQQSLDQGLQFLIQYYNGEERAKGNILERFSAQQFPDLHSELNLSSLELGDSALYFCASRPGRGSNTGELFFGEGSRLTVL.

This chain connects TRBV10-3 to TRBJ1-1; D not certain. The length of the CDR3 is 15 residues. Germline values: CDR1 ENHRY, CDR2 SYGVKD. V lost 4 bases and J lost 8, with 20 bases in between. Here the CDR3 reads CAISAEQRPAGEAFF. CDR3 nucleotide sequence: TGTGCCATCAGTGCGGAACAGCGGCCAGCCGGGGAAGCTTTCTTT.

The V and J genes are TRBV28 and TRBJ1-5; unclear D gene. V was cut by 6 bases and J by 12 bases, with 18 bases left in between. Germline lookup yields CDR1 MDHEN and CDR2 SYDVKM. The CDR3 covers 13 residues. This chain's CDR3 is CASSHPMGRHQHF. Here the CDR3 DNA reads TGTGCCAGCAGCCATCCAATGGGGAGGCACCAGCATTTT. The full variable domain, with the rest looked up from reference TRBV28 and TRBJ1-5, is DVKVTQSSRYLVKRTGEKVFLECVQDMDHENMFWYRQDPGLGLRLIYFSYDVKMKEKGDIPEGYSVSREKKERFSLILESASTNQTSMYLCASSHPMGRHQHFGDGTRLSIL.

The genes are TRBV11-2 and TRBJ1-4, with TRBD1 matching over 9 bases. CDR3 length: 15 amino acids. CDR1 is SGHAT and CDR2 is FQNNGV in the germline V gene. The junction had 4 bases not matched to a gene; V was cut back by 3 bases and J by 5 bases. DNA for the CDR3: TGTGCCAGCAGCTTTGGGGACAGGGTAAATGAAAAACTGTTTTTT. It is translated as CASSFGDRVNEKLFF.

V gene TRBV18 combines with J gene TRBJ2-7; 13 bases line up with TRBD2. The CDR3 length is 14 residues. Losses at the gene ends were 5 bases for V and 6 bases for J; bases not matched to a gene: 4. Per the germline V gene, CDR1 is KGHSH and CDR2 is LQKENI. As DNA, the CDR3 is TGTGCCAGCTCAGCCGGGACTAGCGGGGCCGAGCAGTACTTC. Its translation is CASSAGTSGAEQYF.

This clone has only a few counts. This rearrangement joins TRBV5-1 to TRBJ2-3; unclear D gene. V lost 1 base, J lost 4 bases, and 13 bases lay in between. The CDR3 runs to 15 residues. Germline CDR1 and CDR2: SGHRS and YFSETQ. This CDR3 is CASSLYGTDSDTQYF. As DNA, the CDR3 is TGCGCCAGCAGCTTGTACGGTACCGACTCAGATACGCAGTATTTT.

V usage is TRBV7-6 and J usage is TRBJ2-1; TRBD2 matches at 7 bases. Germline V gene data show CDR1 as SGHVS and CDR2 as FNYEAQ. The V gene end was trimmed by 2 bases and the J gene end by 6 bases; junction bases not matched to a gene: 13. The CDR3 extends over 17 amino acids. CDR3: CASSLSLARPGGNEQFF. CDR3 in DNA: TGTGCCAGCAGCTTATCGCTAGCGAGGCCGGGGGGCAATGAGCAGTTCTTC.

The chain has TRBV27 and TRBJ2-6; 10 bases match TRBD2. Per the germline V gene, CDR1 is MNHEY and CDR2 is SMNVEV (reference sequence). This CDR3 comprises 19 residues. V was clipped by 5 bases and J by 0 bases; unmatched bases: 10. CDR3 nucleotide sequence: TGTGCCAGCAGTGCCTCCCCGGGACTAGCGTTCTCTGGGGCCAACGTCCTGACTTTC. Translating gives CASSASPGLAFSGANVLTF.